This T cell receptor beta chain comes out of a study of T-cell reconstitution after alpha-beta-depleted transplantation in children. The TCRbeta library was prepared with unique molecular identifiers. One entry per CDR3 protein results from TCRdb running MiXCR on the PCR reads. The repertoire holds about 270,000 distinct CDR3 sequences, with 9.9% as singletons. The CDR3 is made up of 10 amino acids. V shed 8 bases and J shed 6 bases, with 7 bases lying between them. Germline loops: CDR1 WSHSY, CDR2 SAAADI. This chain connects TRBV10-2 to TRBJ1-2; no definite D call. This sequence was found in a human donor who donated a stem cell graft to a child with SCID. Material: PBMCs from the stem cell graft donor, obtained from the stem cell graft. In DNA, the CDR3 is TGCGCCAGCGGGATGAATGGCTACACCTTC. The encoded protein is CASGMNGYTF.